The clone carrying this T cell receptor (beta chain) was detected only a few times. What it binds is not known. This entry comes from a study of cytomegalovirus exposure and HLA in healthy donors. Broader study findings: Across all donors, roughly uniform sequencing depth was an assumption of the presence/absence analyses. Earlier analysis found most TCR beta V segments productive about 90% or about 30% of the time.

PCR was performed using 60 Vbeta and 13 Jbeta primers. Produced via immunoSEQ multiplex PCR; TCRdb's table is partial and in-frame only. The sample consists of fewer than 200,000 clones, around a tenth of them appearing once. With 2 bases clipped from V and 8 bases from J, the junction kept 4 bases outside the gene matches. Germline V lookup: CDR1 SGHRS, CDR2 YFSETQ. The CDR3 extends over 14 amino acids. Sample: PBMCs. The TCR comes from a woman in her 30s in good health and CMV-seropositive. This rearrangement joins TRBV5-1 to TRBJ1-4, with 9 bases aligning to TRBD1. In DNA, the CDR3 is TGCGCCAGCAGCTTTAGGACAGGGGACGAAAAACTGTTTTTT. This gives the protein CASSFRTGDEKLFF.